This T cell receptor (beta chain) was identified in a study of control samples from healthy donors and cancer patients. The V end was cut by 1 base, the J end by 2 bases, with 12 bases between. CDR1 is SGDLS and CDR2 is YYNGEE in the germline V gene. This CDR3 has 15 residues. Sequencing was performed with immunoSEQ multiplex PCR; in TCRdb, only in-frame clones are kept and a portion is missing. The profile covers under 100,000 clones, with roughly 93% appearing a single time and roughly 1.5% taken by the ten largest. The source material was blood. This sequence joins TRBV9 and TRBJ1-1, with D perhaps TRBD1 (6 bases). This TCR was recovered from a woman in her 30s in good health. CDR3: CASSVTGQINTEAFF. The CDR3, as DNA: TGTGCCAGCAGCGTAACAGGACAGATTAACACTGAAGCTTTCTTT.